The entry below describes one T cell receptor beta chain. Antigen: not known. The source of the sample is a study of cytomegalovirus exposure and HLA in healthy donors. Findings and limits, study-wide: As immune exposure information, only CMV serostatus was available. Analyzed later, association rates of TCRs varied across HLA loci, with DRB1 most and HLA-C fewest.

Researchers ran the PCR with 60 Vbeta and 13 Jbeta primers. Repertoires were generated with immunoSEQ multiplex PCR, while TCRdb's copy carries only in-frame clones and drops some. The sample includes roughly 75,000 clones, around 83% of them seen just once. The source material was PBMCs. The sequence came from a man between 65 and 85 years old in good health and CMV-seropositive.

The CDR3 DNA follows: TGTGCCAGCAGCTTAGCGGAGGGGCAGGGAAGGAGCAAGAGACCCCAGTACTTC. It codes for CASSLAEGQGRSKRPQYF. The V gene is TRBV7-8, the J gene TRBJ2-5; a possible D gene is TRBD2 (6 bases). Germline CDR1 reads SGHVS; CDR2 reads FQNEAQ. Trimming removed 0 bases from V and 9 bases from J, with 26 bases in between. This CDR3 region has 18 residues.